Listed below are T cell receptor beta chains from one sample, sequenced in a study of Ad26.COV2.S vaccination and SARS-CoV-2 variants. Sequencing was performed with immunoSEQ multiplex PCR; in TCRdb, only in-frame clones are kept and a portion is missing. The data hold fewer than 500,000 clones, with approximately 90% observed a single time. This specimen was peripheral blood, taken in a trial of Ad26.COV2.S vaccine versus placebo. All receptors come from a person between 18 and 60 years old who received the Ad26.COV2.S COVID-19 vaccine or a placebo. CDR3s include the opening cysteine and the closing phenylalanine or tryptophan. D genes are given only for firm matches. The size of a clone is reported for some rows only, either as once, few or many, or as a class for expanded clones.

v_gene: TRBV18
j_gene: TRBJ1-4
abundance: .
d_gene: .
CDR3aa: CASSDSRQPTNEKLFF

v_gene: TRBV28
j_gene: TRBJ1-2
abundance: .
d_gene: TRBD1
CDR3aa: CASSLPVTGTGGHRGGYTF

v_gene: TRBV29-1
j_gene: TRBJ2-3
abundance: .
d_gene: .
CDR3aa: CSVVGVRSTDTQYF

v_gene: TRBV19
j_gene: TRBJ1-2
abundance: .
d_gene: .
CDR3aa: CASSIRTDYYGYTF

v_gene: TRBV9
j_gene: TRBJ1-1
abundance: .
d_gene: .
CDR3aa: CASSRLPSQNMNTEAFF

v_gene: TRBV5-4
j_gene: TRBJ2-2
abundance: .
d_gene: TRBD2
CDR3aa: CASSDPRTSGRGELFF

v_gene: TRBV9
j_gene: TRBJ1-6
abundance: .
d_gene: TRBD1
CDR3aa: CASSVGQMNSPLHF

v_gene: TRBV6-2/TRBV6-3
j_gene: TRBJ2-5
abundance: .
d_gene: .
CDR3aa: CASSRVSLETQYF

v_gene: TRBV4-1
j_gene: TRBJ1-6
abundance: few
d_gene: .
CDR3aa: CASSQVSQYNSPLHF

v_gene: TRBV28
j_gene: TRBJ1-2
abundance: once
d_gene: .
CDR3aa: CASQVIGRDYGYTF

v_gene: TRBV28
j_gene: TRBJ1-1
abundance: .
d_gene: .
CDR3aa: CASSFALFAFF

v_gene: TRBV6-5
j_gene: TRBJ2-7
abundance: .
d_gene: .
CDR3aa: CASSYSPGSLYEQYF

v_gene: TRBV5-1
j_gene: TRBJ2-1
abundance: .
d_gene: .
CDR3aa: CASSLRWNNEQFF

v_gene: TRBV5-5
j_gene: TRBJ2-2
abundance: .
d_gene: .
CDR3aa: CASSLRTANTGELFF

v_gene: TRBV12-3/TRBV12-4
j_gene: TRBJ1-2
abundance: .
d_gene: .
CDR3aa: CASSLAGHGYTF

v_gene: TRBV7-2
j_gene: TRBJ1-2
abundance: .
d_gene: .
CDR3aa: CATQQVSFYGYTF

v_gene: TRBV30
j_gene: TRBJ2-5
abundance: .
d_gene: .
CDR3aa: CAWMGSQETQYF

v_gene: TRBV6-1
j_gene: TRBJ1-6
abundance: .
d_gene: TRBD1
CDR3aa: CASSEEGQGKLHYNSPLHF

v_gene: TRBV9
j_gene: TRBJ2-1
abundance: .
d_gene: TRBD2
CDR3aa: CASSPEGLAGYNEQFF

v_gene: TRBV29-1
j_gene: TRBJ2-1
abundance: .
d_gene: .
CDR3aa: CSVDPRTYNEQFF

v_gene: TRBV10-2
j_gene: TRBJ1-6
abundance: .
d_gene: .
CDR3aa: CASRQGTANSPLHF

v_gene: TRBV9
j_gene: TRBJ1-1
abundance: .
d_gene: .
CDR3aa: CASSVDQNTEAFF

v_gene: TRBV4-2
j_gene: TRBJ2-7
abundance: .
d_gene: .
CDR3aa: CASSHDRGKDEQYF

v_gene: TRBV6-5
j_gene: TRBJ1-1
abundance: .
d_gene: .
CDR3aa: CASTRGARTEAFF

v_gene: TRBV18
j_gene: TRBJ1-4
abundance: .
d_gene: TRBD1
CDR3aa: CASSPPGQGNEKLFF

v_gene: TRBV29-1
j_gene: TRBJ1-4
abundance: .
d_gene: TRBD1
CDR3aa: CSVGAGQRIQGEKLFF

v_gene: TRBV2
j_gene: TRBJ2-7
abundance: .
d_gene: .
CDR3aa: CASSEWAGNEQYF

v_gene: TRBV28
j_gene: TRBJ2-1
abundance: .
d_gene: TRBD2
CDR3aa: CASSLPTGGPFNEQFF

v_gene: TRBV7-6
j_gene: TRBJ1-1
abundance: once
d_gene: TRBD1
CDR3aa: CASSLGSGTGAEAFF

v_gene: TRBV3-1/TRBV3-2
j_gene: TRBJ1-5
abundance: .
d_gene: .
CDR3aa: CASSQGLGPQHF

v_gene: TRBV6-2/TRBV6-3
j_gene: TRBJ2-2
abundance: few
d_gene: .
CDR3aa: CASSYSRRTNTGELFF

v_gene: TRBV20-1
j_gene: TRBJ1-2
abundance: .
d_gene: .
CDR3aa: CSARGGNGYTF

v_gene: TRBV12-3/TRBV12-4
j_gene: TRBJ2-1
abundance: .
d_gene: .
CDR3aa: CASSGLQGNEQFF

v_gene: TRBV29-1
j_gene: TRBJ1-1
abundance: .
d_gene: TRBD1
CDR3aa: CSVAGTGIEAFF

v_gene: TRBV6-2/TRBV6-3
j_gene: TRBJ2-1
abundance: once
d_gene: TRBD2
CDR3aa: CASSYGSGSSTYNEQFF

v_gene: TRBV4-2
j_gene: TRBJ1-1
abundance: .
d_gene: TRBD1
CDR3aa: CASSQGTGPTEAFF

v_gene: TRBV14
j_gene: TRBJ2-2
abundance: .
d_gene: TRBD1
CDR3aa: CASSTRTGVGTGELFF

v_gene: TRBV29-1
j_gene: TRBJ1-2
abundance: .
d_gene: .
CDR3aa: CSVDHESYGYTF

v_gene: TRBV4-3
j_gene: TRBJ2-1
abundance: .
d_gene: TRBD2
CDR3aa: CASSQGMLAGVPYNEQFF

v_gene: TRBV2
j_gene: TRBJ2-2
abundance: .
d_gene: TRBD2
CDR3aa: CASSEGLAGGGGELFF

v_gene: TRBV14
j_gene: TRBJ2-5
abundance: .
d_gene: .
CDR3aa: CASSQWQGGTQETQYF

v_gene: TRBV29-1
j_gene: TRBJ2-5
abundance: .
d_gene: .
CDR3aa: CSVEGPGETQYF

v_gene: TRBV10-2
j_gene: TRBJ1-1
abundance: .
d_gene: .
CDR3aa: CASSESYGVNVNTEAFF

v_gene: TRBV28
j_gene: TRBJ2-7
abundance: .
d_gene: TRBD2
CDR3aa: CASRLAGSSYEQYF

v_gene: TRBV28
j_gene: TRBJ2-5
abundance: .
d_gene: .
CDR3aa: CASSLGENYGEETQYF

v_gene: TRBV5-1
j_gene: TRBJ2-3
abundance: .
d_gene: .
CDR3aa: CASSLEPGRYGDTQYF

v_gene: TRBV27
j_gene: TRBJ2-5
abundance: .
d_gene: .
CDR3aa: CASTPRIGADQETQYF

v_gene: TRBV3-1/TRBV3-2
j_gene: TRBJ2-5
abundance: .
d_gene: .
CDR3aa: CASSQDRRETQYF

v_gene: TRBV11-1
j_gene: TRBJ1-2
abundance: .
d_gene: TRBD1
CDR3aa: CASSSTGAADGYTF